This TCR beta chain was sequenced for a study of cytomegalovirus exposure and HLA in healthy donors. Regarding the study as a whole: The tendency of first-cohort TCR clusters to co-occur in the 120 or so validation repertoires emerged from a later analysis. Cytomegalovirus status was reportedly diagnosed by the classifier with high sensitivity and specificity. Many donors shared some public TCRs, even though most TCR sequences were rare. The study designated some 180 TCR beta chains cytomegalovirus-associated.

Germline loops: CDR1 SGHDT, CDR2 YYEEEE. The ends were cut back, 0 bases at V and 7 bases at J, with 11 bases in the middle. The CDR3 runs 13 residues. Regarding this clone: Its target is not known.

TCRdb's copy holds only in-frame clones and misses some; the assay was immunoSEQ multiplex PCR. The data hold around 71,000 clones, with roughly 94% observed a single time. The sample consisted of PBMCs. This TCR derives from a man younger than 35 in good health and CMV-seropositive. The gene calls are TRBV5-6 and TRBJ2-7; D might be TRBD1 (5 bases). CDR3 loop: CASSLAGYREQYF. For the CDR3, the DNA is TGTGCCAGCAGCTTGGCCGGCTACAGGGAGCAGTACTTC. The full variable domain, its missing parts supplied by reference TRBV5-6 and TRBJ2-7, is DAGVTQSPTHLIKTRGQQVTLRCSPKSGHDTVSWYQQALGQGPQFIFQYYEEEERQRGNFPDRFSGHQFPNYSSELNVNALLLGDSALYLCASSLAGYREQYFGPGTRLTVT.